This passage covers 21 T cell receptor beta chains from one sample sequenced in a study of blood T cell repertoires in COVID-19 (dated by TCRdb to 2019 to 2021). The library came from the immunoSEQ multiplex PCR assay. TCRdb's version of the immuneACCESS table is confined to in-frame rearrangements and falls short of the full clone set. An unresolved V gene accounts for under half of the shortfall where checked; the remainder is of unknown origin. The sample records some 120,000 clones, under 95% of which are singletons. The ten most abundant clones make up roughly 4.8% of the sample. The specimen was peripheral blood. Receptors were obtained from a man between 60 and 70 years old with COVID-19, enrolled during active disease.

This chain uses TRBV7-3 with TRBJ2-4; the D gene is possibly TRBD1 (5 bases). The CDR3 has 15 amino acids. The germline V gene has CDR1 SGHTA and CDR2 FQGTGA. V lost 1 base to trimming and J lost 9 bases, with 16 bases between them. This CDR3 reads CASSLKPAPGIIQYF. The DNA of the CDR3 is TGTGCCAGCAGCTTAAAACCGGCCCCAGGGATCATTCAGTACTTC. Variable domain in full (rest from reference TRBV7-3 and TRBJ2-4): GAGVSQTPSNKVTEKGKYVELRCDPISGHTALYWYRQSLGQGPEFLIYFQGTGAADDSGLPNDRFFAVRPEGSVSTLKIQRTERGDSAVYLCASSLKPAPGIIQYFGAGTRLSVL.

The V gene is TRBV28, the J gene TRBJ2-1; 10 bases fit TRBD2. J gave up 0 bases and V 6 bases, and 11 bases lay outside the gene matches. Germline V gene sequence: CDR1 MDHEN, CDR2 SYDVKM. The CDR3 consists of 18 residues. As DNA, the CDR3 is TGTGCCAGCAGAATTGTTGGACTAGCGGAAAGCTCCTACAATGAGCAGTTCTTC. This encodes CASRIVGLAESSYNEQFF.

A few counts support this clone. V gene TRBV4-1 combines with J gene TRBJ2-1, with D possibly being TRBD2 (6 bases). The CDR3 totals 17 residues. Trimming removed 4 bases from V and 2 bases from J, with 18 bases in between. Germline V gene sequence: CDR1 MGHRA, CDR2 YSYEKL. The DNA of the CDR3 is TGCGCCAGCAGCCCAGCACTAGCCCAAGTACCCTACAATGAGCAGTTCTTC. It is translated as CASSPALAQVPYNEQFF.

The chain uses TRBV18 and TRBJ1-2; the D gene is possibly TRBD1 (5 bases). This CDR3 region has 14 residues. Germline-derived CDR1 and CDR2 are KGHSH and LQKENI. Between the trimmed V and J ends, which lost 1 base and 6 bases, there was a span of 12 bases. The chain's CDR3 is CASSPQGIVDGYTF. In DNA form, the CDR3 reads TGTGCCAGCTCACCACAGGGGATTGTGGATGGCTACACCTTC.

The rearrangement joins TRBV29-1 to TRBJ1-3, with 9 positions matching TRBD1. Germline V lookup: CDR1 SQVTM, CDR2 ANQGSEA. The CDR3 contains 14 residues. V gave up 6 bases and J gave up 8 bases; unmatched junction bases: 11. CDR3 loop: CSVLRPDRGDTIYF. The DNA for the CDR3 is TGCAGCGTCCTACGCCCGGACAGGGGTGACACCATATATTTT.

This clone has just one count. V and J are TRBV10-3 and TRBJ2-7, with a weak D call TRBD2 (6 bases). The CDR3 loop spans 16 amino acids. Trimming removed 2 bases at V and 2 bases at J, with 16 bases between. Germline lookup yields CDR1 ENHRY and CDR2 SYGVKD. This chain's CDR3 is CAISEPLLGEAYEQYF. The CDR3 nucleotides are TGTGCCATCAGTGAGCCTTTACTAGGGGAGGCCTACGAGCAGTACTTC.

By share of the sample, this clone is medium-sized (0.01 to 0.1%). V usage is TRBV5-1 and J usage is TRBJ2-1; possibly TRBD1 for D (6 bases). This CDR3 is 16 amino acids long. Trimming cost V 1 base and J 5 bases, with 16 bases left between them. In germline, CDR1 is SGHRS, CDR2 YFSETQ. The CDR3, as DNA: TGCGCCAGCAGCTTGTCTGGGGGCGGACCTGACAATGAGCAGTTCTTC. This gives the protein CASSLSGGGPDNEQFF.

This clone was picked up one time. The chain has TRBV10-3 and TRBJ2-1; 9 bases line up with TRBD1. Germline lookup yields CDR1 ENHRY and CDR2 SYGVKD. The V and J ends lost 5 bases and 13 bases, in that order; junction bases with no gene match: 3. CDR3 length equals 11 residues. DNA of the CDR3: TGTGCCATCAGTCCGGGACAGGGACAGTTCTTC. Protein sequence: CAISPGQGQFF.

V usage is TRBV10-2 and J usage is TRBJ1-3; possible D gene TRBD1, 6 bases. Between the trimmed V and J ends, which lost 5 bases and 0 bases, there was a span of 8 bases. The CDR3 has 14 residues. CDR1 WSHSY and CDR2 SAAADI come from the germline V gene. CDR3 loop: CASSTGSSGNTIYF. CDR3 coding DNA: TGCGCCAGCAGTACAGGGAGCTCTGGAAACACCATATATTTT.

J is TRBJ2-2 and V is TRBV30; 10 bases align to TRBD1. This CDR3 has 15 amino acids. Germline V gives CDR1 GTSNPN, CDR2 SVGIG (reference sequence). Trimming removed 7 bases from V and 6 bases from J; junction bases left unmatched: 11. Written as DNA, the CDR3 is TGTGCCTCTGACATCCTCGGACAGGGGGCCGGGGAGCTGTTTTTT. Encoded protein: CASDILGQGAGELFF.

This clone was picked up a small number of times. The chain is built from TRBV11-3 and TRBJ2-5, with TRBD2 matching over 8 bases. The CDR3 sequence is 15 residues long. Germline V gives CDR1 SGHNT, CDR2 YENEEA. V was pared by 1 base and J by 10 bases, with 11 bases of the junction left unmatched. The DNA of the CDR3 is TGTGCCAGCAGCTTAGGAGGGACTAGAGGGTCGGTCCAGTACTTC. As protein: CASSLGGTRGSVQYF. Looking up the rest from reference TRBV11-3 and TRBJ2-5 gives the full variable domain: EAGVVQSPRYKIIEKKQPVAFWCNPISGHNTLYWYLQNLGQGPELLIRYENEEAVDDSQLPKDRFSAERLKGVDSTLKIQPAELGDSAVYLCASSLGGTRGSVQYFGPGTRLLVL.

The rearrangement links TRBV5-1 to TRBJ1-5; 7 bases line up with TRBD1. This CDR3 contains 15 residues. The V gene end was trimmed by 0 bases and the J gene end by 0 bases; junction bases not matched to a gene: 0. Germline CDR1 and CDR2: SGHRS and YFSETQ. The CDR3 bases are TGCGCCAGCAGCTTGGGGGACAGTAGCAATCAGCCCCAGCATTTT. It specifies CASSLGDSSNQPQHF.

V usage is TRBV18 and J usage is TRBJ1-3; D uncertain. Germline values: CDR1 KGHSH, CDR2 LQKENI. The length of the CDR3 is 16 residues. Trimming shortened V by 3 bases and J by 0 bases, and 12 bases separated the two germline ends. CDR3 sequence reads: CASSPDSESSGNTIYF. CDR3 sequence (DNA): TGTGCCAGCTCACCCGACTCAGAGAGCTCTGGAAACACCATATATTTT.

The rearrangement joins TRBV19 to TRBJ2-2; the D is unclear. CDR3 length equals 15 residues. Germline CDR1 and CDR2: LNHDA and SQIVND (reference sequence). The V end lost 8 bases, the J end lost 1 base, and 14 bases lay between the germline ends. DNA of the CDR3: TGTGCCAGTGGCCTAGGAAGCGAGAACACCGGGGAGCTGTTTTTT. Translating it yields CASGLGSENTGELFF.

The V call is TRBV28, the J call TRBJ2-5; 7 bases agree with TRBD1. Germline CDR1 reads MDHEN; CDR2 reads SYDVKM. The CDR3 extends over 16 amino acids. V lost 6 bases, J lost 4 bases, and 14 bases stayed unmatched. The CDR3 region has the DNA TGTGCCAGCAGCCCGTGGACAGGAATTGGTTTAGAGACCCAGTACTTC. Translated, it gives CASSPWTGIGLETQYF.

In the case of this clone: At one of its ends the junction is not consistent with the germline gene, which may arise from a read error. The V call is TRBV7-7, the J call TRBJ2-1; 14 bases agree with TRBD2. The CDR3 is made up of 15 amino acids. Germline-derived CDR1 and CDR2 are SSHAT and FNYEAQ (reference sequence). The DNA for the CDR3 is TGTGCTAGCAGCCCCGGGACTAGCGGGAGCGATGAGCAGTTCTTC. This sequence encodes CASSPGTSGSDEQFF.

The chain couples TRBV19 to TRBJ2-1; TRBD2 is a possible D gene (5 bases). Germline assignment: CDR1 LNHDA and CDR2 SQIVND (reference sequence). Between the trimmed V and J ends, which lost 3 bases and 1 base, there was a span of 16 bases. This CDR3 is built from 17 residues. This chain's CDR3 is CASSIKLAGWSYNEQFF. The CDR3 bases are TGTGCCAGTAGTATTAAGCTGGCGGGTTGGTCCTACAATGAGCAGTTCTTC.

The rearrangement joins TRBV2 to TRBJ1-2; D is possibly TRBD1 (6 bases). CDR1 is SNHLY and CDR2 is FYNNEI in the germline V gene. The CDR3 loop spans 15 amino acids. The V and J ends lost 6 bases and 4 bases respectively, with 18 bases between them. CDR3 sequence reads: CASSAYGQGFYGYTF. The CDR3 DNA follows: TGTGCCAGCAGCGCATATGGTCAGGGGTTCTATGGCTACACCTTC. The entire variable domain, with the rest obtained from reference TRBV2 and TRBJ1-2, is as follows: EPEVTQTPSHQVTQMGQEVILRCVPISNHLYFYWYRQILGQKVEFLVSFYNNEISEKSEIFDDQFSVERPDGSNFTLKIRSTKLEDSAMYFCASSAYGQGFYGYTFGSGTRLTVV.

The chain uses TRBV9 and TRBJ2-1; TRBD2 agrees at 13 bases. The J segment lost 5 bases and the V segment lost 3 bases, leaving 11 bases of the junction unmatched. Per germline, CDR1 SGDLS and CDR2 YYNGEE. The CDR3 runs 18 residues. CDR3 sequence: CASSAQTGLAGVDNEQFF. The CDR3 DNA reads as TGTGCCAGCAGCGCCCAAACAGGACTAGCGGGAGTTGACAATGAGCAGTTCTTC.

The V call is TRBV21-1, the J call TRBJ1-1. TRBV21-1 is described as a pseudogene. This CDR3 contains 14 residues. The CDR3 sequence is CASGGAIIGTEAFF. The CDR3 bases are TGTGCCAGCGGGGGGGCCATCATCGGCACTGAAGCTTTCTTT.

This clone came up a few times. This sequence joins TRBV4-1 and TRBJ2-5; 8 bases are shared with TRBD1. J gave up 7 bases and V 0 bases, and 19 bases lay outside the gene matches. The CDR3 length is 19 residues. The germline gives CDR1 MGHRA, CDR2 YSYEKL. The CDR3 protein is CASSQENWMTGQVIGTQYF. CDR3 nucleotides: TGCGCCAGCAGCCAAGAGAACTGGATGACGGGACAGGTAATTGGGACCCAGTACTTC.